Shown below are 10 T cell receptor beta chains from a single sample sequenced in a study of blood T cell repertoires in COVID-19. TCRdb's table, derived via immunoSEQ multiplex PCR, lists solely in-frame clones and lacks some. The sample includes some 120,000 clones, around 80% seen only once; the top ten take approximately 35%. The sequenced material came from peripheral blood. The source is a man in his forties or fifties with active or convalescent COVID-19.

The rearrangement joins TRBV7-2 to TRBJ2-7, with a possible D match to TRBD2 (5 bases). V dropped 2 bases and J dropped 2 bases, with 10 bases sitting between them. In germline, CDR1 is SGHTA, CDR2 FQGNSA. This CDR3 contains 14 residues. The CDR3 loop reads CASSLLSGPYEQYF. DNA for the CDR3: TGTGCCAGCAGCTTACTGAGCGGCCCCTACGAGCAGTACTTC.

The chain recombines TRBV11-2 with TRBJ2-7; weak D call: TRBD2 (6 bases). The V gene's germline CDR1 is SGHAT and CDR2 FQNNGV. The CDR3 is made up of 14 amino acids. Trimming cost V 8 bases and J 7 bases, with 21 bases left between them. The CDR3 bases are TGTGCCAGCTCTCCTACTAGCATTCTAGGGGAGCAGTACTTC. This sequence encodes CASSPTSILGEQYF.

The CDR3, as DNA: TGTGCCAGCAGTTACTACGGGAATGACATTCAGTACTTC. It codes for CASSYYGNDIQYF. The V gene is TRBV6-6, the J gene TRBJ2-4; possibly TRBD2 for D (5 bases). V dropped 1 base and J dropped 8 bases, with 9 bases sitting between them. This CDR3 comprises 13 residues. The germline CDR1 and CDR2 sequences are MNHNY and SVGAGI (reference sequence).

The V and J genes are TRBV5-4 and TRBJ1-2; D not certain. Germline values: CDR1 SGHNT, CDR2 YYREEE (reference sequence). This CDR3 is 13 amino acids long. Trimming stripped 0 bases from V and 5 bases from J, with 8 bases between. This CDR3 reads CASSLDPEYGYTF. Here the CDR3 DNA reads TGTGCCAGCAGCTTGGATCCGGAGTATGGCTACACCTTC.

The J gene is TRBJ2-3, the V gene TRBV11-3; 7 nucleotides match TRBD2. The CDR3 is 15 amino acids. Germline V lookup: CDR1 SGHNT, CDR2 YENEEA. Trimming at V came to 3 bases and at J to 1 base, leaving 4 bases not matched to a gene. CDR3 sequence reads: CASSFGAGGTDTQYF. Here the CDR3 DNA reads TGTGCCAGCAGCTTTGGGGCGGGGGGCACAGATACGCAGTATTTT.

The gene calls are TRBV11-2 and TRBJ1-4; D ambiguous. Trimming pared 5 bases from V and 3 bases from J, leaving 13 bases between. Germline-derived CDR1 and CDR2 are SGHAT and FQNNGV. The CDR3 runs to 15 residues. Here the CDR3 DNA reads TGTGCCAGCAGCCCCGGACTACGAGCTAATGAAAAACTGTTTTTT. As protein: CASSPGLRANEKLFF.

The chain is built from TRBV5-4 and TRBJ2-7, with D possibly being TRBD1 (6 bases). The CDR3 consists of 15 residues. Germline lookup yields CDR1 SGHNT and CDR2 YYREEE (reference sequence). V was trimmed by 0 bases and J by 1 base, leaving 11 bases between them. The CDR3, as DNA: TGTGCCAGCAGCTTGGATGGGGGCAGGTCCTACGAGCAGTACTTC. This codes for CASSLDGGRSYEQYF. Filled out from reference TRBV5-4 and TRBJ2-7, the complete variable domain reads ETGVTQSPTHLIKTRGQQVTLRCSSQSGHNTVSWYQQALGQGPQFIFQYYREEENGRGNFPPRFSGLQFPNYSSELNVNALELDDSALYLCASSLDGGRSYEQYFGPGTRLTVT.

This chain links TRBV28 with TRBJ1-2; 8 positions match TRBD1. The length of the CDR3 is 15 residues. V lost 6 bases to trimming and J lost 7 bases; unmatched junction nucleotides: 13. CDR1 is MDHEN and CDR2 is SYDVKM in the germline V gene. The chain's CDR3 is CASSRTWTGSSGYTF. The CDR3 DNA is TGTGCCAGCAGCCGAACGTGGACAGGGTCGTCTGGCTACACCTTC.

This clone appeared a few times. This rearrangement joins TRBV19 to TRBJ1-5; D not certain. This CDR3 region has 14 residues. Trimming removed 10 bases from V and 0 bases from J, with 13 bases in between. The germline CDR1 and CDR2 sequences are LNHDA and SQIVND (reference sequence). CDR3 sequence reads: CATHTVYSNQPQHF. In nucleotides, the CDR3 is TGTGCCACCCACACAGTCTATAGCAATCAGCCCCAGCATTTT.

Remarks on this clone: The germline gene is not matched at one end of the junction; a read error may be the cause. The CDR3 reads CASSQDFLPPRF. Written as DNA, the CDR3 is TGCGCCAGCAGCCAAGATTTTCTTCCCCCCCGTTTT. The genes are TRBV4-3 and TRBJ1-4, with D unresolved. CDR1 LGHNA and CDR2 YSLEER come from the germline V gene. The CDR3 consists of 12 residues.